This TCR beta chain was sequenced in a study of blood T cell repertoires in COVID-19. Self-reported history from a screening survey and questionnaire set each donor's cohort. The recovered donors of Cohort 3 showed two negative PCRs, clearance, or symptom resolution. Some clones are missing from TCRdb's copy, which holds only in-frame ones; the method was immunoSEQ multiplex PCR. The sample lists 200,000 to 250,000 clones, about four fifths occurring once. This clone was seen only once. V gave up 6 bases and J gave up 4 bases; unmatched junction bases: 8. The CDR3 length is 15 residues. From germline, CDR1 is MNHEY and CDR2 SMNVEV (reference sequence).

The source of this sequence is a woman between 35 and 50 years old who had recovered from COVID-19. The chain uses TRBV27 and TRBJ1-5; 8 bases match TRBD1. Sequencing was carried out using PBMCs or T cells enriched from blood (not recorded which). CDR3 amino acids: CASRRQGRLNQPQHF. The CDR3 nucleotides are TGTGCCAGCAGAAGACAGGGGAGGCTAAATCAGCCCCAGCATTTT.